One sample yielded the 26 T cell receptor beta chains listed below, sequenced in a study of T cell responses to AZD1222 COVID-19 vaccine. Sequenced by immunoSEQ multiplex PCR; TCRdb stores in-frame clones only, minus some. This sample has some 120,000 clones, with less than 90% found just once. The material was peripheral blood, obtained on day 0 of AZD1222 vaccination. The source is an adult in good health.

The chain uses TRBV28 and TRBJ1-4; D not certain. This CDR3 contains 13 residues. Germline CDR1 reads MDHEN; CDR2 reads SYDVKM. Trimming removed 7 bases at V and 5 bases at J, with 11 bases between. CDR3 nucleotide sequence: TGTGCCAGCAAATTGGGAGGGAATGAAAAACTGTTTTTT. Translation: CASKLGGNEKLFF. The full variable domain, with the rest looked up from reference TRBV28 and TRBJ1-4, is DVKVTQSSRYLVKRTGEKVFLECVQDMDHENMFWYRQDPGLGLRLIYFSYDVKMKEKGDIPEGYSVSREKKERFSLILESASTNQTSMYLCASKLGGNEKLFFGSGTQLSVL.

The V call is TRBV18, the J call TRBJ1-1, with TRBD1 matching over 8 bases. The CDR3 covers 15 residues. Germline assignment: CDR1 KGHSH and CDR2 LQKENI. J gave up 1 base and V 3 bases, and 4 bases lay outside the gene matches. The CDR3 DNA follows: TGTGCCAGCTCACCCGGACAGGGCGGGAACACTGAAGCTTTCTTT. This gives the protein CASSPGQGGNTEAFF. Variable domain in full (rest from reference TRBV18 and TRBJ1-1): NAGVMQNPRHLVRRRGQEARLRCSPMKGHSHVYWYRQLPEEGLKFMVYLQKENIIDESGMPKERFSAEFPKEGPSILRIQQVVRGDSAAYFCASSPGQGGNTEAFFGQGTRLTVV.

This clone was seen only once. J is TRBJ1-1 and V is TRBV6-5; TRBD1 aligns across 7 bases. Unmatched junction bases numbered 7, after V lost 2 bases and J lost 7 bases. Germline CDR1 is MNHEY and CDR2 is SVGAGI. The CDR3 is made up of 14 amino acids. CDR3: CASSYAGTEGEAFF. CDR3 bases: TGTGCCAGCAGTTACGCTGGGACAGAAGGTGAAGCTTTCTTT.

This sequence joins TRBV4-2 and TRBJ1-6, with D perhaps matching TRBD1 (6 bases). Germline loops: CDR1 LGHNA, CDR2 YNFKEQ. This CDR3 has 17 residues. V was trimmed by 0 bases and J by 4 bases, leaving 13 bases between them. The CDR3, as DNA: TGTGCCAGCAGCCAAGACCTCGGACAGAATTATAATTCACCCCTCCACTTT. Protein: CASSQDLGQNYNSPLHF.

The genes are TRBV7-9 and TRBJ1-5; a possible D gene is TRBD1 (5 bases). The CDR3 has 12 residues. V was clipped by 8 bases and J by 4 bases, with 9 bases between them. Per the germline V gene, CDR1 is SEHNR and CDR2 is FQNEAQ (reference sequence). The chain's CDR3 is CASSGGNQPQHF. The CDR3 DNA reads as TGTGCCAGCTCGGGGGGTAATCAGCCCCAGCATTTT.

V and J are TRBV2 and TRBJ2-7, with 7 bases that match TRBD1. V shed 4 bases and J 3 bases; nucleotides not matched to a gene: 9. The CDR3 contains 15 residues. CDR1 SNHLY and CDR2 FYNNEI come from the germline V gene. The CDR3 DNA sequence: TGTGCCAGCAGTGCAGGGACAGCAGCCCTCTACGAGCAGTACTTC. Its protein is CASSAGTAALYEQYF.

This clone was detected a few times. V gene TRBV6-1 combines with J gene TRBJ1-1; a possible D gene is TRBD1 (6 bases). Looked up from germline, CDR1 is MNHNS and CDR2 is SASEGT. The germline V and J ends were trimmed by 2 bases and 5 bases, with 15 bases remaining between them. There are 15 residues in the CDR3. The CDR3 spells CASSETAGAFTEAFF. Written as DNA, the CDR3 is TGTGCCAGCAGTGAAACGGCAGGGGCTTTTACTGAAGCTTTCTTT.

The V gene is TRBV7-6, the J gene TRBJ2-7, with TRBD2 identical over 8 bases. This CDR3 region has 17 residues. CDR1 is SGHVS and CDR2 is FNYEAQ in the germline V gene. The V gene end was trimmed by 5 bases and the J gene end by 2 bases; junction bases not matched to a gene: 14. The CDR3 DNA reads TGTGCCAGCAGCCCCCGCCCCGGGGGGGCCTTCCCCTACGAGCAGTACTTC. Amino acid sequence: CASSPRPGGAFPYEQYF.

The V call is TRBV10-3, the J call TRBJ2-3, with 12 positions matching TRBD1. The germline V gene has CDR1 ENHRY and CDR2 SYGVKD. The CDR3 spans 18 residues. J gave up 0 bases and V 8 bases, and 12 bases lay outside the gene matches. CDR3 loop: CAIRPGQGAMDSTDTQYF. Written as DNA, the CDR3 is TGTGCCATCCGGCCGGGACAGGGGGCGATGGATAGCACAGATACGCAGTATTTT.

J is TRBJ2-3 and V is TRBV4-1, with TRBD2 identical over 7 bases. V shed 1 base and J 10 bases; nucleotides not matched to a gene: 2. This CDR3 region has 12 residues. The germline V gene has CDR1 MGHRA and CDR2 YSYEKL. In DNA form, the CDR3 reads TGCGCCAGCAGCCAAGGACTAGCATCGCAGTATTTT. Residues: CASSQGLASQYF.

This clone was picked up a small number of times. V and J are TRBV30 and TRBJ1-1; D unresolved. V was shortened by 4 bases and J by 1 base, with 10 bases between the two germline ends. Germline CDR1 GTSNPN, CDR2 SVGIG (reference sequence). The CDR3 covers 13 residues. CDR3 amino acids: CAWIEGANTEAFF. The CDR3 DNA reads as TGTGCCTGGATTGAGGGCGCGAACACTGAAGCTTTCTTT.

The genes are TRBV6-5 and TRBJ1-2; D perhaps matches TRBD1 (5 bases). CDR1 is MNHEY, CDR2 SVGAGI, per germline. Trimming stripped 6 bases from V and 4 bases from J, with 12 bases between. The CDR3 runs to 13 residues. The CDR3 DNA sequence: TGTGCCAGCAGGAGGGACGGAGCCTATGGCTACACCTTC. This translates into CASRRDGAYGYTF.

The V and J genes are TRBV19 and TRBJ1-6; possibly TRBD1 for D (5 bases). Germline lookup yields CDR1 LNHDA and CDR2 SQIVND (reference sequence). V shed 5 bases and J shed 0 bases, with 14 bases lying between them. This CDR3 is 17 amino acids long. The CDR3 is CASSQGSRSSYNSPLHF. In DNA, the CDR3 is TGTGCCAGTAGTCAGGGCAGTAGGAGCTCCTATAATTCACCCCTCCACTTT.

This clone came up a few times. The rearrangement uses TRBV6-5 and TRBJ2-3; D possibly corresponds to TRBD1 (6 bases). CDR1 and CDR2 from the germline V gene are MNHEY and SVGAGI. The CDR3 loop spans 14 amino acids. Trimming removed 2 bases from V and 6 bases from J, with 12 bases in between. CDR3 in amino acids: CASSYNRARDTQYF. The CDR3 DNA reads TGTGCCAGCAGTTACAACAGGGCGAGGGATACGCAGTATTTT.

The chain employs TRBV4-2 and TRBJ1-5, with 8 bases identical to TRBD1. CDR1 is LGHNA and CDR2 is YNFKEQ in the germline V gene. CDR3 length: 18 amino acids. V gave up 3 bases and J gave up 4 bases; unmatched junction bases: 14. The CDR3 sequence: CASSHLKGGQAQNQPQHF. CDR3 nucleotide sequence: TGTGCCAGCAGCCACCTAAAAGGGGGACAGGCGCAAAATCAGCCCCAGCATTTT.

The chain links TRBV5-1 to TRBJ2-2; 8 bases agree with TRBD2. The germline gives CDR1 SGHRS, CDR2 YFSETQ. Trimming cost V 0 bases and J 5 bases; bases outside gene matches: 12. The CDR3 spans 18 residues. The CDR3 here is CASSLDPRGVMTTGELFF. For the CDR3, the DNA is TGCGCCAGCAGCTTGGACCCGCGGGGGGTGATGACAACCGGGGAGCTGTTTTTT.

V is TRBV30 and J is TRBJ1-2; 9 nucleotides match TRBD1. The germline CDR1 and CDR2 sequences are GTSNPN and SVGIG (reference sequence). The CDR3 is 14 amino acids. V lost 1 base to trimming and J lost 8 bases; unmatched junction nucleotides: 8. CDR3 sequence (DNA): TGTGCCTGGAGTGAGGTACAGGGGGCGGTAGGCTACACCTTC. This sequence encodes CAWSEVQGAVGYTF.

The chain links TRBV2 to TRBJ2-7; no reliable D call. Trimming took 3 bases from V and 0 from J, leaving 12 bases between them. CDR1 is SNHLY, CDR2 FYNNEI, per germline. This CDR3 region has 15 residues. CDR3 sequence: CASSDAAVSSYEQYF. CDR3 nucleotides: TGTGCCAGCAGTGACGCGGCAGTTAGCTCCTACGAGCAGTACTTC.

The V and J genes are TRBV20-1 and TRBJ1-1, with TRBD1 as a possible D gene (6 bases). V dropped 7 bases and J dropped 7 bases, with 13 bases sitting between them. The CDR3 has 11 residues. CDR1 and CDR2 (germline): DFQATT, SNEGSKA (reference sequence). CDR3 region: CSGEGGGEAFF. The CDR3 DNA reads TGCAGTGGTGAAGGGGGGGGTGAAGCTTTCTTT.

The chain combines TRBV6-5 with TRBJ1-2, with TRBD1 matching over 7 bases. V was pared by 6 bases and J by 8 bases, with 15 bases of the junction left unmatched. The CDR3 is 15 amino acids. Germline V gene sequence: CDR1 MNHEY, CDR2 SVGAGI. This CDR3 is CASSDSWDSSMGYTF. The CDR3 nucleotides read TGTGCCAGCAGCGACAGTTGGGACAGCTCTATGGGCTACACCTTC.

The chain couples TRBV28 to TRBJ2-5; 9 positions match TRBD1. The CDR3 length is 14 residues. Germline CDR1 is MDHEN and CDR2 is SYDVKM. With V trimmed by 8 bases and J by 4 bases, 8 bases remained unmatched. CDR3 nucleotides: TGTGCCAGCCTTAGGACAGGGGAGGGAGAGACCCAGTACTTC. Amino acids: CASLRTGEGETQYF.

This clone was detected once. V gene TRBV6-5 combines with J gene TRBJ2-5; possibly TRBD2 for D (6 bases). The germline V gene encodes CDR1 MNHEY and CDR2 SVGAGI. This CDR3 contains 16 residues. V lost 4 bases and J lost 5, with 20 bases in between. The CDR3 nucleotides read TGTGCCAGCAGTTTCACCCCTAGCGTATTTAGGGAGACCCAGTACTTC. Its protein product is CASSFTPSVFRETQYF.

This clone was found once. The V gene is TRBV24-1, the J gene TRBJ1-3; D perhaps matches TRBD1 (6 bases). V was trimmed by 1 base and J by 3 bases, leaving 15 bases between them. This CDR3 contains 17 residues. Germline V lookup: CDR1 KGHDR, CDR2 SFDVKD. The CDR3 sequence: CATSDLRAGVGGNTIYF. For the CDR3, the DNA is TGTGCCACCAGTGATTTAAGGGCAGGGGTCGGTGGAAACACCATATATTTT.

The chain employs TRBV21-1 and TRBJ2-7; the tabulated D call, TRBD1, remains unverified against the DNA. TRBV21-1 has pseudogene status. This CDR3 is built from 13 residues. The CDR3 bases are TGTGCCAGCAGCAAAAGGACAGGGAGCGAGCAGTACTTC. Encoded protein: CASSKRTGSEQYF.

This chain connects TRBV27 to TRBJ2-7, with 9 bases that match TRBD1. With 5 bases clipped from V and 7 bases from J, the junction kept 12 bases outside the gene matches. The CDR3 runs to 15 residues. Per the germline V gene, CDR1 is MNHEY and CDR2 is SMNVEV (reference sequence). In DNA, the CDR3 is TGTGCCAGCAGTACCTGGGACAGGGCTGATCGGGAGCAGTACTTC. It encodes CASSTWDRADREQYF.

The V gene is TRBV28, the J gene TRBJ1-2, with a possible D match to TRBD1 (5 bases). CDR3 length: 13 residues. Germline V gene lookup returns CDR1 MDHEN and CDR2 SYDVKM. V was trimmed by 6 bases and J by 4 bases, leaving 12 bases between them. The CDR3 protein is CASSPPGGYGYTF. The CDR3 coding sequence is TGTGCCAGCAGCCCCCCCGGGGGCTATGGCTACACCTTC.